A selection of T cell receptor beta chains follows, all from one sample in a study of Ad26.COV2.S vaccination and SARS-CoV-2 variants. TCRdb's copy holds only in-frame clones and misses some; the assay was immunoSEQ multiplex PCR. The sample holds roughly 380,000 clones, 90% to 95% seen once. Sample: peripheral blood, taken after recovery from COVID-19. These receptors all come from a human donor who had recovered from COVID-19. Each CDR3 is given with its conserved first and last residue. A D gene is named only where the DNA matches it firmly. Clone size is not always given. Where it is, it says once, few, many or a class for expanded clones.

clone_size j_call d_call v_call cdr3_length cdr3_aa cdr3_nt
- TRBJ1-1 - TRBV9 15 CASSASTALGTEAFF TGTGCCAGCAGCGCCTCGACAGCCCTGGGCACTGAAGCTTTCTTT
many TRBJ1-3 - TRBV4-1 16 CASSPPSLNTGNTIYF TGCGCCAGCAGCCCGCCTAGCTTAAATACTGGAAACACCATATATTTT
- TRBJ2-7 - TRBV12-5 13 CASGLVQLDEQYF TGTGCTAGTGGTTTGGTACAACTAGACGAGCAGTACTTC
- TRBJ2-3 TRBD2 TRBV19 17 CASSIRTSGGAADTQYF TGTGCCAGTAGTATTAGGACTAGCGGGGGGGCCGCGGATACGCAGTATTTT
- TRBJ1-3 TRBD1 TRBV19 13 CATTTGAGNTIYF TGTGCCACTACGACAGGGGCTGGAAACACCATATATTTT
- TRBJ1-1 - TRBV19 17 CASSRAGHGNMNTEAFF TGTGCCAGTAGTCGGGCAGGGCATGGTAATATGAACACTGAAGCTTTCTTT
- TRBJ1-2 - TRBV7-8 14 CASSLGRVNYGYTF TGTGCCAGCAGCTTAGGAAGGGTGAACTATGGCTACACCTTC
- TRBJ2-5 - TRBV11-2 14 CASSPALYQETQYF TGTGCCAGCAGCCCAGCCCTGTACCAAGAGACCCAGTACTTC
- TRBJ1-1 - TRBV7-2 14 CASSILGQYTEAFF TGTGCCAGCAGCATCCTGGGCCAGTACACTGAAGCTTTCTTT
- TRBJ1-3 - TRBV7-9 12 CASSSPGNTIYF TGTGCCAGCAGCTCCCCTGGAAACACCATATATTTT
- TRBJ1-1 - TRBV3-1/TRBV3-2 14 CASSQGQSNTEAFF TGTGCCAGCAGCCAAGGGCAGTCGAACACTGAAGCTTTCTTT
few TRBJ1-1 - TRBV7-9 11 CASSQGTEAFF TGTGCCAGCAGCCAGGGGACTGAAGCTTTCTTT
- TRBJ1-2 TRBD1 TRBV4-1 15 CASRLPGQGNYGYTF TGCGCCAGCAGACTGCCGGGACAGGGCAACTATGGCTACACCTTC
- TRBJ1-2 TRBD1 TRBV6-1 17 CASSGTGTGQGGYGYTF TGTGCCAGCAGTGGCACCGGGACAGGGCAGGGGGGCTATGGCTACACCTTC
- TRBJ2-2 - TRBV5-1 16 CASSLELQGNTGELFF TGCGCCAGCAGCTTGGAATTGCAGGGGAACACCGGGGAGCTGTTTTTT
- TRBJ2-3 - TRBV6-1 15 CASSEEPPSTDTQYF TGTGCCAGCAGTGAAGAGCCACCTAGCACAGATACGCAGTATTTT
once TRBJ2-1 TRBD2 TRBV27 16 CASRGPGLAGRNEQFF TGTGCCAGCAGAGGACCGGGACTAGCGGGGCGAAATGAGCAGTTCTTC
- TRBJ2-3 - TRBV11-2 15 CASSLGTPSTDTQYF TGTGCCAGCAGCTTAGGGACACCGAGCACAGATACGCAGTATTTT
once TRBJ2-2 - TRBV7-9 12 CATPGFTGELFF TGTGCCACCCCAGGGTTCACCGGGGAGCTGTTTTTT
- TRBJ1-2 TRBD1 TRBV4-3 15 CASSQARGGGYGYTF TGCGCCAGCAGCCAAGCCAGGGGGGGCGGCTATGGCTACACCTTC
- TRBJ2-7 - TRBV2 12 CASLLERYEQYF TGTGCCAGCCTACTAGAGAGGTATGAGCAGTACTTC
- TRBJ1-2 - TRBV9 13 CASSRDSDYGYTF TGTGCCAGCAGCCGGGACTCGGACTATGGCTACACCTTC
- TRBJ2-1 TRBD2 TRBV19 14 CASREGGSSNEQFF TGTGCCAGTCGGGAGGGTGGAAGTAGCAATGAGCAGTTCTTC
- TRBJ2-7 - TRBV5-4 13 CASGVPSSYEQYF TGTGCCAGCGGCGTCCCAAGCTCCTACGAGCAGTACTTC
once TRBJ1-1 - TRBV14 14 CASSHLAPNTEAFF TGTGCCAGCAGCCACCTGGCCCCGAACACTGAAGCTTTCTTT
- TRBJ2-4 - TRBV3-1/TRBV3-2 16 CASSQTATGARNIQYF TGTGCCAGCAGCCAAACTGCCACGGGGGCGAGAAACATTCAGTACTTC